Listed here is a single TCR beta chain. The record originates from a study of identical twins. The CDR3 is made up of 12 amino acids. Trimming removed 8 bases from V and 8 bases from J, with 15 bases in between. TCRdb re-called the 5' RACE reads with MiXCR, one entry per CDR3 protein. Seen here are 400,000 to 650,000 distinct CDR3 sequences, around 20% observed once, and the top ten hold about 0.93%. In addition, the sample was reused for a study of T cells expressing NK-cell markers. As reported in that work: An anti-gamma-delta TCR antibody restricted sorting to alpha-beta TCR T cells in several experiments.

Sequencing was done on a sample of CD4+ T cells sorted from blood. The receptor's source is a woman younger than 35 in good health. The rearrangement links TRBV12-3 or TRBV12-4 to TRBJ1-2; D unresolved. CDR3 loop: CASGGGYEGYTF. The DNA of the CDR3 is TGTGCCAGCGGTGGTGGGTATGAAGGCTACACCTTC.